One and the same sample provided the 29 T cell receptor beta chains below, sequenced in a study of graft-versus-host responses after intestinal transplantation. TCRdb's table, derived via immunoSEQ multiplex PCR, lists solely in-frame clones and lacks some. Found here are roughly 99,000 clones, roughly 83% of them singletons; the top ten hold more than 1.4%. The specimen was PBMCs, collected 255 days after intestinal transplant. All receptors come from a human patient who received an intestinal transplant, so some T cells may come from the graft donor.

This chain links TRBV4-1 with TRBJ1-1, with D perhaps matching TRBD1 (5 bases). The V end lost 5 bases, the J end lost 3 bases, and 16 bases lay between the germline ends. The CDR3 is made up of 15 amino acids. Germline CDR1 reads MGHRA; CDR2 reads YSYEKL. The chain's CDR3 is CASSAIGGGDTEAFF. The CDR3 DNA is TGCGCCAGCAGCGCAATTGGGGGTGGTGACACTGAAGCTTTCTTT.

The chain joins TRBV10-3 to TRBJ1-1; D possibly corresponds to TRBD1 (6 bases). V lost 7 bases and J lost 2, with 8 bases in between. The V gene's germline CDR1 is ENHRY and CDR2 SYGVKD. This CDR3 is built from 12 residues. This CDR3 reads CAIKDRNTEAFF. In DNA form, the CDR3 reads TGTGCCATCAAGGACAGAAACACTGAAGCTTTCTTT.

This sequence joins TRBV19 and TRBJ2-3; D perhaps matches TRBD2 (6 bases). The V end lost 8 bases, the J end lost 1 base, and 16 bases lay between the germline ends. The germline CDR1 and CDR2 sequences are LNHDA and SQIVND (reference sequence). This CDR3 spans 15 amino acids. This CDR3 is CASRPGGVGTDTQYF. The CDR3 DNA reads as TGTGCCAGTCGCCCCGGGGGTGTAGGCACAGATACGCAGTATTTT.

V gene TRBV19 combines with J gene TRBJ1-5; perhaps TRBD1 as D (5 bases). Germline V gene lookup returns CDR1 LNHDA and CDR2 SQIVND (reference sequence). The CDR3 runs to 17 residues. V shed 3 bases and J shed 0 bases, with 15 bases lying between them. For the CDR3, the DNA is TGTGCCAGTAGTATGAAGGGGCAACATTATAGCAATCAGCCCCAGCATTTT. Its translation is CASSMKGQHYSNQPQHF.

The chain has TRBV6-5 and TRBJ2-7; D call uncertain. Germline V lookup: CDR1 MNHEY, CDR2 SVGAGI. Trimming left V 5 bases short and J 3 bases short, with 5 bases between. The CDR3 is 11 amino acids. The chain's CDR3 is CASSNSYEQYF. DNA for the CDR3: TGTGCCAGCAGTAACAGCTACGAGCAGTACTTC.

This clone was counted only a few times. The chain combines TRBV7-2 with TRBJ2-7; TRBD2 matches at 14 bases. The CDR3 extends over 16 amino acids. Trimming removed 2 bases from V and 7 bases from J; junction bases left unmatched: 7. In germline, CDR1 is SGHTA, CDR2 FQGNSA. The CDR3 sequence is CASSLTGLAGGGEQYF. In DNA, the CDR3 is TGTGCCAGCAGCTTAACCGGACTAGCGGGGGGAGGGGAGCAGTACTTC.

The chain combines TRBV5-6 with TRBJ2-3; 7 nucleotides align to TRBD2. The V and J ends lost 7 bases and 4 bases, in that order; junction bases with no gene match: 12. The CDR3 is 15 amino acids. The V gene's germline CDR1 is SGHDT and CDR2 YYEEEE. This CDR3 reads CASGIRGRSADTQYF. CDR3 sequence (DNA): TGTGCCAGCGGGATCCGCGGGAGATCGGCAGATACGCAGTATTTT.

The chain combines TRBV2 with TRBJ2-2, with 10 bases identical to TRBD2. V shed 6 bases, J shed 5 bases, and the junction held 6 bases outside the gene matches. The CDR3 totals 15 residues. In germline, CDR1 is SNHLY, CDR2 FYNNEI. The CDR3 reads CASRLSGGATGELFF. DNA of the CDR3: TGTGCCAGCAGATTAAGCGGGGGGGCAACCGGGGAGCTGTTTTTT.

This clone has just one count. The rearrangement joins TRBV4-2 to TRBJ1-2, with 8 bases that match TRBD1. J was trimmed by 4 bases and V by 0 bases; bases with no gene match: 1. The CDR3 has 14 residues. Germline values: CDR1 LGHNA, CDR2 YNFKEQ. CDR3 loop: CASSQDGQGYGYTF. In DNA form, the CDR3 reads TGTGCCAGCAGCCAAGATGGACAGGGCTATGGCTACACCTTC.

The V gene is TRBV21-1, the J gene TRBJ2-1. TRBV21-1 is annotated as a pseudogene. The CDR3 consists of 11 residues. In DNA form, the CDR3 reads TGTGCCAGCCCGGTGGCCAATGAGCAGTTCTTC. Its translation: CASPVANEQFF.

The chain employs TRBV11-2 and TRBJ2-1, with D tentatively TRBD2 (7 bases). From germline, CDR1 is SGHAT and CDR2 FQNNGV. The CDR3 has 15 residues. Deletions cut 6 bases from V and 7 bases from J, with 19 bases between. The CDR3 DNA follows: TGTGCCAGCAGATTCGGGGGGCTAGGTCGGAATGAGCAGTTCTTC. Its translation: CASRFGGLGRNEQFF.

This clone came up once. The chain couples TRBV29-1 to TRBJ1-1, with D unresolved. Between the trimmed V and J ends, which lost 5 bases and 6 bases, there was a span of 13 bases. CDR3 length: 12 amino acids. Germline-derived CDR1 and CDR2 are SQVTM and ANQGSEA. CDR3 sequence reads: CSVIAGIAEAFF. The CDR3 bases are TGCAGCGTTATTGCGGGAATTGCTGAAGCTTTCTTT.

The V gene is TRBV6-4, the J gene TRBJ2-2; D may be TRBD1 (6 bases). CDR1 is MRHNA, CDR2 SNTAGT, per germline. The CDR3 is 13 amino acids. Deletions cut 4 bases from V and 8 bases from J, with 11 bases between. DNA for the CDR3: TGTGCCAGCAGTGGGACAGACCGGGGGGAGCTGTTTTTT. The encoded protein is CASSGTDRGELFF.

This clone was observed a single time. The rearrangement uses TRBV15 and TRBJ2-5, with 14 bases matching TRBD2. The J call may be wrong; the DNA end is better matched by TRBJ2-7. Germline-derived CDR1 and CDR2 are LNHNV and YYDKDF (reference sequence). This CDR3 has 18 residues. The CDR3 bases are TGTGCCACCAGCAGAACCCAGGGACTAGCGGGAGTTTCCTACGAGCAGTACTTC. This encodes CATSRTQGLAGVSYEQYF.

The J gene is TRBJ2-7, the V gene TRBV6-1; tentatively, D is TRBD1 (6 bases). The CDR3 has 16 residues. Germline CDR1 and CDR2: MNHNS and SASEGT. Trimming shortened V by 4 bases and J by 2 bases, and 18 bases separated the two germline ends. In DNA, the CDR3 is TGTGCCAGCAGTGTAACAGGGAACTATATCCCCTACGAGCAGTACGTC. Translation gives CASSVTGNYIPYEQYV.

This chain connects TRBV6-6 to TRBJ2-5; D uncertain. V was shortened by 5 bases and J by 4 bases, with 11 bases between the two germline ends. Germline V lookup: CDR1 MNHNY, CDR2 SVGAGI (reference sequence). The CDR3 sequence is 13 residues long. The CDR3 spells CASSPDPRETQYF. CDR3 sequence (DNA): TGTGCCAGCAGTCCCGACCCCCGAGAGACCCAGTACTTC.

The V call is TRBV15, the J call TRBJ1-1; D may be TRBD1 (5 bases). The V gene's germline CDR1 is LNHNV and CDR2 YYDKDF (reference sequence). Trimming left V 0 bases short and J 1 base short, with 21 bases between. This CDR3 is built from 19 residues. CDR3 DNA sequence: TGTGCCACCAGCAGAGATAAGGGCCGGGGGATGGTGGAGAACACTGAAGCTTTCTTT. This translates into CATSRDKGRGMVENTEAFF.

The chain employs TRBV18 and TRBJ2-5, with a weak D call TRBD1 (5 bases). From germline, CDR1 is KGHSH and CDR2 LQKENI. This CDR3 is built from 15 residues. V was pared by 6 bases and J by 2 bases, with 16 bases between. The DNA for the CDR3 is TGTGCCAGCTCCCCCCCGACCAGGGTTCAAGAGACCCAGTACTTC. It translates to CASSPPTRVQETQYF. The full variable domain, rest sourced from reference TRBV18 and TRBJ2-5, is NAGVMQNPRHLVRRRGQEARLRCSPMKGHSHVYWYRQLPEEGLKFMVYLQKENIIDESGMPKERFSAEFPKEGPSILRIQQVVRGDSAAYFCASSPPTRVQETQYFGPGTRLLVL.

The chain carries TRBV18 and TRBJ1-1, with D tentatively TRBD1 (5 bases). V dropped 4 bases and J dropped 1 base, with 13 bases sitting between them. Germline V lookup: CDR1 KGHSH, CDR2 LQKENI. CDR3 length equals 15 residues. The CDR3: CASSREGRRNTEAFF. Written as DNA, the CDR3 is TGTGCCAGCTCACGTGAGGGACGTAGGAACACTGAAGCTTTCTTT.

This clone was seen a few times. The chain uses TRBV9 and TRBJ1-4, with 8 bases aligning to TRBD1. Trimming cost V 4 bases and J 3 bases; bases outside gene matches: 5. Germline CDR1 SGDLS, CDR2 YYNGEE. This CDR3 has 15 amino acids. This CDR3 reads CASSPGDRPNEKLFF. The CDR3 bases are TGTGCCAGCAGCCCAGGGGACAGGCCTAATGAAAAACTGTTTTTT.

CDR3 nucleotide sequence: TGTGCCAGCAGCTTGGGACTTATGACCCAGTACTTC. It specifies CASSLGLMTQYF. The chain carries TRBV7-9 and TRBJ2-5; possible D gene TRBD2, 6 bases. Trimming cost V 3 bases and J 7 bases, with 9 bases left between them. Per the germline V gene, CDR1 is SEHNR and CDR2 is FQNEAQ (reference sequence). The CDR3 covers 12 residues.

The chain combines TRBV5-1 with TRBJ2-1, with unresolved D. The CDR3 length is 15 residues. V shed 0 bases and J shed 0 bases, with 7 bases lying between them. Germline assignment: CDR1 SGHRS and CDR2 YFSETQ. The CDR3 sequence is CASSLAVSSYNEQFF. The DNA for the CDR3 is TGCGCCAGCAGCTTGGCGGTCAGCTCCTACAATGAGCAGTTCTTC.

This chain uses TRBV5-1 with TRBJ2-1, with D possibly matching TRBD2 (6 bases). This CDR3 has 11 amino acids. Germline V gene data show CDR1 as SGHRS and CDR2 as YFSETQ. Trimming shortened V by 6 bases and J by 12 bases, and 13 bases separated the two germline ends. The CDR3 nucleotides are TGCGCCAGCACCCCCGGGACTCTGCAGTTCTTC. Translated: CASTPGTLQFF. The full variable domain, in which reference TRBV5-1 and TRBJ2-1 provide the parts outside the CDR3, is KAGVTQTPRYLIKTRGQQVTLSCSPISGHRSVSWYQQTPGQGLQFLFEYFSETQRNKGNFPGRFSGRQFSNSRSEMNVSTLELGDSALYLCASTPGTLQFFGPGTRLTVL.

The J gene is TRBJ2-5, the V gene TRBV2; no clear D gene. Judging by the DNA end, TRBJ2-7 fits better; the J call may be wrong. The CDR3 is made up of 11 amino acids. The V gene's germline CDR1 is SNHLY and CDR2 FYNNEI. The CDR3 loop reads CASSGWGEQYF. DNA of the CDR3: TGTGCCAGCAGTGGGTGGGGCGAGCAGTACTTC.

V and J are TRBV28 and TRBJ2-2, with D possibly TRBD2 on 6 matching bases. CDR1 MDHEN and CDR2 SYDVKM come from the germline V gene. V lost 5 bases to trimming and J lost 7 bases, with 17 bases between them. The CDR3 contains 15 residues. The CDR3 is CASSDLASGGGELFF. CDR3 nucleotides: TGTGCCAGCAGTGACCTCGCCTCCGGGGGCGGGGAGCTGTTTTTT. The complete variable domain, with remaining parts taken from reference TRBV28 and TRBJ2-2, reads DVKVTQSSRYLVKRTGEKVFLECVQDMDHENMFWYRQDPGLGLRLIYFSYDVKMKEKGDIPEGYSVSREKKERFSLILESASTNQTSMYLCASSDLASGGGELFFGEGSRLTVL.

V is TRBV2 and J is TRBJ2-3; TRBD2 matches 10 bases. The CDR3 has 15 amino acids. Losses at the gene ends were 5 bases for V and 3 bases for J; bases not matched to a gene: 5. CDR1 SNHLY and CDR2 FYNNEI come from the germline V gene. CDR3 amino acids: CASSLLLAGTDTQYF. DNA for the CDR3: TGTGCCAGCAGTCTTTTACTAGCGGGGACAGATACGCAGTATTTT.

The chain is built from TRBV28 and TRBJ1-2; D may be TRBD1 (5 bases). The V end was cut by 7 bases, the J end by 4 bases, with 16 bases between. The CDR3 covers 14 residues. Per germline, CDR1 MDHEN and CDR2 SYDVKM. The DNA of the CDR3 is TGTGCCAGCATATCCGGGGGTAAGGGCTATGGCTACACCTTC. This encodes CASISGGKGYGYTF.

The chain uses TRBV7-9 and TRBJ2-5; D unclear. Trimming took 7 bases from V and 5 from J, leaving 14 bases between them. The germline V gene encodes CDR1 SEHNR and CDR2 FQNEAQ (reference sequence). The CDR3 is 13 amino acids. The CDR3 reads CASNYGPRETQYF. The CDR3 coding sequence is TGTGCCAGCAACTATGGACCGAGGGAGACCCAGTACTTC.

The gene calls are TRBV7-2 and TRBJ2-5; the match to TRBD1 covers 9 bases. The CDR3 consists of 15 residues. The V segment lost 4 bases and the J segment 5 bases; nucleotides outside the gene matches: 8. Germline values: CDR1 SGHTA, CDR2 FQGNSA. The CDR3 loop reads CASSSRDRDWETQYF. CDR3 nucleotide sequence: TGTGCCAGCAGCTCCCGGGACAGGGATTGGGAGACCCAGTACTTC.